Listed below are T cell receptor beta chains from one sample, sequenced in a study of CDR3 diversity in severe acne. Each CDR3 protein gets one entry after TCRdb re-called the PCR reads with MiXCR. The sample carries around 100,000 distinct CDR3 sequences, under 60% recorded once. Source material: blood. The receptor set was obtained from a male donor with acne. The CDR3 runs from the conserved cysteine through the conserved F or W. Each record gives: clone size, V gene, J gene, D gene, CDR3 protein, CDR3 DNA. D genes are given only for firm matches. Where a row states a size, it is once, few, many or the class of an expanded clone; other rows omit it.

clone size: .
V gene: TRBV6-1
J gene: TRBJ2-1
D gene: TRBD2
CDR3 protein: CASRALAESYNEQFF
CDR3 DNA: TGTGCCAGCAGAGCACTAGCGGAATCCTACAATGAGCAGTTCTTC

clone size: many
V gene: TRBV18
J gene: TRBJ2-3
D gene: .
CDR3 protein: CASSPSDTQYF
CDR3 DNA: TGTGCCAGCTCACCGTCAGATACGCAGTATTTT

clone size: few
V gene: TRBV2
J gene: TRBJ1-2
D gene: .
CDR3 protein: CASLGGDGYTF
CDR3 DNA: TGTGCCAGTCTCGGGGGTGATGGCTACACCTTC

clone size: .
V gene: TRBV12-3/TRBV12-4
J gene: TRBJ2-1
D gene: TRBD2
CDR3 protein: CASSFKAGGSYNEQFF
CDR3 DNA: TGTGCCAGCAGTTTTAAAGCGGGAGGCTCCTACAATGAGCAGTTCTTC

clone size: many
V gene: TRBV11-2
J gene: TRBJ2-1
D gene: .
CDR3 protein: CASSLGVGQFF
CDR3 DNA: TGTGCCAGCAGCTTAGGGGTAGGGCAGTTCTTC

clone size: .
V gene: TRBV10-3
J gene: TRBJ1-1
D gene: .
CDR3 protein: CASSEALPGTYRITEAFF
CDR3 DNA: TGTGCCAGCAGTGAAGCGCTTCCGGGGACGTACCGAATCACTGAAGCTTTCTTT

clone size: .
V gene: TRBV6-2/TRBV6-3
J gene: TRBJ1-2
D gene: .
CDR3 protein: CASSYDPRSGELYGYTF
CDR3 DNA: TGTGCCAGCAGTTACGACCCTCGGTCAGGCGAACTCTATGGCTACACCTTC

clone size: few
V gene: TRBV10-1
J gene: TRBJ2-1
D gene: .
CDR3 protein: CASSESWRQGLWLHLRF
CDR3 DNA: .

clone size: few
V gene: TRBV2
J gene: TRBJ1-1
D gene: .
CDR3 protein: CASSGTEAFF
CDR3 DNA: TGTGCCAGCAGTGGGACTGAAGCTTTCTTT

clone size: .
V gene: TRBV7-2
J gene: TRBJ2-2
D gene: .
CDR3 protein: CASSLGLPVVGEPFF
CDR3 DNA: TGTGCCAGCAGCTTGGGACTGCCAGTAGTGGGGGAGCCGTTTTTT

clone size: many
V gene: TRBV2
J gene: TRBJ2-5
D gene: .
CDR3 protein: CASSGDWARKETQYF
CDR3 DNA: TGTGCCAGCAGTGGGGATTGGGCGAGGAAAGAGACCCAGTACTTC

clone size: many
V gene: TRBV5-1
J gene: TRBJ2-7
D gene: .
CDR3 protein: CASSLNSYEQYF
CDR3 DNA: TGCGCCAGCAGCTTGAATTCCTACGAGCAGTACTTC

clone size: few
V gene: TRBV5-1
J gene: TRBJ2-7
D gene: TRBD2
CDR3 protein: CASSLFGRGGEQYF
CDR3 DNA: TGTGCCAGCAGCTTATTCGGTCGCGGGGGCGAGCAGTACTTC

clone size: .
V gene: TRBV10-3
J gene: TRBJ2-7
D gene: .
CDR3 protein: CASSYSQPYEQYF
CDR3 DNA: TGTGCCAGCAGTTACTCACAGCCCTACGAGCAGTACTTC

clone size: .
V gene: TRBV3-1
J gene: TRBJ1-1
D gene: .
CDR3 protein: CASSPGATEAFF
CDR3 DNA: TGTGCCAGCAGCCCTGGGGCCACTGAAGCTTTCTTT

clone size: .
V gene: TRBV6-4
J gene: TRBJ2-1
D gene: TRBD2
CDR3 protein: CASSDSDPSSGSSYNEQFF
CDR3 DNA: TGTGCCAGCAGTGACTCAGATCCCTCTAGCGGGAGCTCCTACAATGAGCAGTTCTTC

clone size: .
V gene: TRBV2
J gene: TRBJ2-2
D gene: .
CDR3 protein: CASQRGELFF
CDR3 DNA: TGTGCCTCCCAGCGGGGGGAGCTGTTTTTT

clone size: .
V gene: TRBV19
J gene: TRBJ2-2
D gene: .
CDR3 protein: CASSMSRLSNTGELFF
CDR3 DNA: TGTGCCAGTAGTATGAGTCGGCTATCGAACACCGGGGAGCTGTTTTTT

clone size: once
V gene: TRBV20-1
J gene: TRBJ1-5
D gene: .
CDR3 protein: CSARKVMDSLSNQPQHF
CDR3 DNA: TGCAGTGCTAGAAAGGTGATGGACAGCTTAAGCAATCAGCCCCAGCATTTT

clone size: few
V gene: TRBV25-1
J gene: TRBJ2-5
D gene: TRBD2
CDR3 protein: CASSEYGGTVLTQYF
CDR3 DNA: TGTGCCAGCAGTGAATACGGGGGGACCGTGTTGACCCAGTACTTC

clone size: many
V gene: TRBV12-3/TRBV12-4
J gene: TRBJ2-7
D gene: TRBD1
CDR3 protein: CASSFRQGGYEQYF
CDR3 DNA: TGTGCCAGCAGTTTCCGACAGGGGGGTTACGAGCAGTACTTC

clone size: few
V gene: TRBV30
J gene: TRBJ1-6
D gene: .
CDR3 protein: CAWSVPGQPSSPLHF
CDR3 DNA: TGTGCCTGGAGTGTACCTGGACAGCCCTCTTCACCCCTCCACTTT

clone size: many
V gene: TRBV12-3/TRBV12-4
J gene: TRBJ2-5
D gene: TRBD1
CDR3 protein: CASSSGQGALGTQYF
CDR3 DNA: TGTGCCAGCAGTTCTGGACAGGGGGCATTAGGGACCCAGTACTTC

clone size: many
V gene: TRBV29-1
J gene: TRBJ2-3
D gene: .
CDR3 protein: CSVEGGPYTQYF
CDR3 DNA: TGCAGCGTTGAGGGGGGACCTTATACGCAGTATTTT

clone size: .
V gene: TRBV28
J gene: TRBJ1-2
D gene: .
CDR3 protein: CASSSPWEDYTF
CDR3 DNA: TGTGCCAGCAGTTCCCCGTGGGAGGACTACACCTTC

clone size: many
V gene: TRBV5-1
J gene: TRBJ2-1
D gene: .
CDR3 protein: CASSFGTPDEQFF
CDR3 DNA: TGCGCCAGCAGCTTCGGGACCCCGGATGAGCAGTTCTTC

clone size: few
V gene: TRBV11-2
J gene: TRBJ2-1
D gene: .
CDR3 protein: CASSLWYSGQGGGIKQFF
CDR3 DNA: TGTGCCAGCAGCTTATGGTACAGTGGGCAGGGAGGGGGGATAAAGCAGTTCTTC

clone size: .
V gene: TRBV9
J gene: TRBJ2-5
D gene: .
CDR3 protein: CASSGFLAGLGGRDQETQYF
CDR3 DNA: TGTGCCAGCAGCGGTTTTCTGGCGGGGCTCGGGGGCCGTGACCAAGAGACCCAGTACTTC

clone size: .
V gene: TRBV5-1
J gene: TRBJ2-1
D gene: .
CDR3 protein: CASSQEAASYNEQFF
CDR3 DNA: TGCGCCAGCAGCCAGGAGGCAGCCTCCTACAATGAGCAGTTCTTC

clone size: .
V gene: TRBV7-8
J gene: TRBJ1-3
D gene: .
CDR3 protein: CASSPTSSGNTIYF
CDR3 DNA: TGTGCCAGCTCCCCGACCAGCTCTGGAAACACCATATATTTT

clone size: .
V gene: TRBV20-1
J gene: TRBJ2-1
D gene: TRBD2
CDR3 protein: CSARVLAGVTDNEQFF
CDR3 DNA: TGCAGTGCTAGAGTACTAGCGGGAGTCACCGACAATGAGCAGTTCTTC

clone size: .
V gene: TRBV12-3/TRBV12-4
J gene: TRBJ2-5
D gene: TRBD1
CDR3 protein: CANTQGSAWTGQHHKETQYF
CDR3 DNA: TGTGCCAACACCCAAGGATCGGCATGGACAGGACAACACCATAAAGAGACCCAGTACTTC

clone size: many
V gene: TRBV2
J gene: TRBJ1-1
D gene: .
CDR3 protein: CASSVTEAFF
CDR3 DNA: TGTGCCAGCAGTGTGACTGAAGCTTTCTTT

clone size: .
V gene: TRBV12-3/TRBV12-4
J gene: TRBJ1-1
D gene: .
CDR3 protein: CASTWEGRNTEAFF
CDR3 DNA: TGTGCCAGCACCTGGGAGGGGAGGAACACTGAAGCTTTCTTT

clone size: .
V gene: TRBV28
J gene: TRBJ2-2
D gene: TRBD2
CDR3 protein: CATYYGAGLTGELFF
CDR3 DNA: TGTGCCACCTACTACGGAGCGGGACTTACGGGGGAGCTGTTTTTT

clone size: many
V gene: TRBV5-1
J gene: TRBJ2-7
D gene: .
CDR3 protein: CASSLRTAPYEQYF
CDR3 DNA: TGCGCCAGCAGCCTCCGGACTGCTCCCTACGAGCAGTACTTC

clone size: .
V gene: TRBV7-2
J gene: TRBJ2-3
D gene: TRBD1
CDR3 protein: CASSFSGTGGRTDTQYF
CDR3 DNA: TGTGCCAGCAGCTTTTCCGGGACAGGGGGCCGCACAGATACGCAGTATTTT

clone size: .
V gene: TRBV7-6
J gene: TRBJ2-7
D gene: .
CDR3 protein: CASSQTSVYFCAISEEPYEQYF
CDR3 DNA: .

clone size: .
V gene: TRBV4-1
J gene: TRBJ2-1
D gene: TRBD2
CDR3 protein: CASSQVPSGGRNEQFF
CDR3 DNA: TGCGCCAGCAGCCAAGTTCCTAGCGGGGGGCGTAATGAGCAGTTCTTC

clone size: .
V gene: TRBV12-3/TRBV12-4
J gene: TRBJ2-5
D gene: TRBD1
CDR3 protein: CASRPGGETQYF
CDR3 DNA: TGTGCCAGCAGGCCAGGGGGCGAGACCCAGTACTTC

clone size: .
V gene: TRBV20-1
J gene: TRBJ2-2
D gene: .
CDR3 protein: CSAGAAGRPGELFF
CDR3 DNA: TGCAGTGCGGGGGCGGCGGGACGACCCGGGGAGCTGTTTTTT

clone size: many
V gene: TRBV12-3/TRBV12-4
J gene: TRBJ2-1
D gene: .
CDR3 protein: CASSYRQDNEQFF
CDR3 DNA: TGTGCCAGCAGTTACCGACAGGACAATGAGCAGTTCTTC

clone size: .
V gene: TRBV20-1
J gene: TRBJ2-1
D gene: TRBD2
CDR3 protein: CSAGIAGGLYNEQFF
CDR3 DNA: TGCAGTGCTGGGATAGCGGGAGGCCTCTACAATGAGCAGTTCTTC

clone size: .
V gene: TRBV7-8
J gene: TRBJ1-6
D gene: TRBD1
CDR3 protein: CASSKDRGDSPLHF
CDR3 DNA: TGTGCCAGCAGCAAAGACAGGGGAGATTCACCCCTCCACTTT

clone size: .
V gene: TRBV2
J gene: TRBJ2-5
D gene: .
CDR3 protein: CASSGHGFQETQYF
CDR3 DNA: TGTGCCAGCAGTGGCCATGGATTCCAAGAGACCCAGTACTTC